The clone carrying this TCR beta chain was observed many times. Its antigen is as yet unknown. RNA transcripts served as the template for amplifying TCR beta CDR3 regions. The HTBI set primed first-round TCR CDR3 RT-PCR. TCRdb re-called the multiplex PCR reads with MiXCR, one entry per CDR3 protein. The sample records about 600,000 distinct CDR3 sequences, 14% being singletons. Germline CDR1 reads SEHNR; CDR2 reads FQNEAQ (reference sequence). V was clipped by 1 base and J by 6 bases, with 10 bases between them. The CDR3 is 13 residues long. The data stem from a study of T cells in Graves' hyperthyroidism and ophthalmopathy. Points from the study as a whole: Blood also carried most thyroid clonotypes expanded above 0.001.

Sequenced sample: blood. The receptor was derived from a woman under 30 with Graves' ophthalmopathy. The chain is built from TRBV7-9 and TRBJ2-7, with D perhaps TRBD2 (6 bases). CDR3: CASSLGGRGEQYF. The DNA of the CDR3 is TGTGCCAGCAGCTTAGGAGGGCGGGGCGAGCAGTACTTC. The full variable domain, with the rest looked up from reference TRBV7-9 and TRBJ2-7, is DTGVSQNPRHKITKRGQNVTFRCDPISEHNRLYWYRQTLGQGPEFLTYFQNEAQLEKSRLLSDRFSAERPKGSFSTLEIQRTEQGDSAMYLCASSLGGRGEQYFGPGTRLTVT.